This T cell receptor beta chain came from a study of blood T cell repertoires in COVID-19. Overall study context: Samples of COVID-19 (acute and convalescent) were obtained from the United States, Italy and Spain. PBMCs, B-cell-depleted T cells, or T cells provided the cDNA or gDNA that made up the material.

This CDR3 comprises 11 residues. Germline V gene lookup returns CDR1 ENHRY and CDR2 SYGVKD. Trimming took off 2 bases at V and 5 bases at J, with 3 bases between the two ends. Of note for this clone: The same CDR3 is also encoded by other DNA sequences in this sample.

In the source study's methods: Reference gene primer amplification gave nucleated cell count estimates. Sequenced by immunoSEQ multiplex PCR; TCRdb stores in-frame clones only, minus some. For V, J and clone size, that table is used; D and trimming come from the DNA. The table includes around 300,000 clones, around 92% detected once. Participant ages covered about 18 to 100 years across about 25 US areas. Sequenced material: PBMCs or T cells enriched from blood (not recorded which). The clonotype was recovered from a woman aged 55-69 years who had recovered from COVID-19. This chain links TRBV10-3 with TRBJ2-5; D is ambiguous. The CDR3 here is CAISELETQYF. DNA of the CDR3: TGTGCCATCAGTGAGCTGGAGACCCAGTACTTC.